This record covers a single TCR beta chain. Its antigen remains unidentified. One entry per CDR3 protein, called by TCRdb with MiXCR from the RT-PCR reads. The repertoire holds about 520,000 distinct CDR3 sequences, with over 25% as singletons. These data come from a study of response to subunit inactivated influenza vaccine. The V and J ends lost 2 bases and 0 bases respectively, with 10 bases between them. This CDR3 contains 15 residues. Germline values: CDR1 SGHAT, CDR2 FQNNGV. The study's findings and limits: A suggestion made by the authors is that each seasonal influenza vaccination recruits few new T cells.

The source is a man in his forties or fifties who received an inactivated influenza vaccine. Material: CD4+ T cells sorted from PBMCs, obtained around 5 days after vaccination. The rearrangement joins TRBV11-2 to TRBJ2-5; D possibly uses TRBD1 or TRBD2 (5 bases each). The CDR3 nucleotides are TGTGCCAGCAGCTTAACGTGGGGACACCAAGAGACCCAGTACTTC. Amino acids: CASSLTWGHQETQYF.